This entry features one TCR beta chain sequence. The assay was immunoSEQ multiplex PCR, and TCRdb's table has in-frame clones only and misses some. Among roughly 210,000 clones listed, 80% to 90% were seen once. This sample is part of a study of blood T cell repertoires in COVID-19. Study in general: The United States, Italy and Spain supplied acute and convalescent COVID-19 samples. PBMCs, B-cell-depleted T cells, or T cells were the source of the cDNA or gDNA that made up the material.

Enrolment of Seattle patients took place during active infection, and they were followed longitudinally. Germline CDR1 MDHEN, CDR2 SYDVKM. The V end lost 7 bases, the J end lost 5 bases, and 23 bases lay between the germline ends. This CDR3 has 16 amino acids. The rearrangement links TRBV28 to TRBJ1-1; a weak D match, TRBD1 (6 bases). Material: peripheral blood. This sequence was found in a woman older than 75 with COVID-19, enrolled during active disease. For the CDR3, the DNA is TGTGCCAGCATCCTAATAAGGGGACACCTGAGGACTGAAGCTTTCTTT. Protein: CASILIRGHLRTEAFF.